These T cell receptor beta chains were read from a single sample in a study of sequential checkpoint blockade in melanoma. Assay used: immunoSEQ multiplex PCR; TCRdb lists only in-frame clones, some missing. The sample lists approximately 12,000 clones, 25% to 30% occurring once. The sample in question was tumor tissue (inferred from file names), obtained from a patient given nivolumab and ipilimumab in sequence. These receptor sequences come from a human donor with melanoma. The CDR3 runs from the conserved cysteine through the conserved F or W. Fields, in order: CDR3 protein, CDR3 DNA, clone size, V gene, J gene, D gene. D genes are given only for firm matches. Clone size is stated in some rows and not others, as once, few, many or a class when expanded.

CASSYGQGAQEQYF	TGTGCCAGCAGTTACGGGCAGGGGGCTCAGGAGCAGTACTTC	-	TRBV6-8	TRBJ2-7	TRBD1
CASSRFTAASSYEQYF	TGTGCCAGCAGCCGATTCACGGCGGCGAGCTCCTACGAGCAGTACTTC	-	TRBV7-7	TRBJ2-7	-
CASSRRDSSTDTQYF	TGTGCCAGCTCGCGTCGGGACAGTAGCACAGATACGCAGTATTTT	-	TRBV18	TRBJ2-3	TRBD1
CASSPKPSVAGLFF	TGTGCCAGCAGCCCAAAACCCTCGGTGGCGGGGCTGTTTTTT	-	TRBV6-8	TRBJ2-2	-
CASSIASWTSGPDEQFF	TGTGCCAGTAGTATAGCTTCCTGGACTAGCGGCCCAGATGAGCAGTTCTTC	-	TRBV19	TRBJ2-1	TRBD2
CASSLGGRGFEQYF	TGTGCCAGCAGCTTAGGAGGTCGGGGCTTCGAGCAGTACTTC	-	TRBV11-3	TRBJ2-7	-
CASSQAVAYEQYF	TGTGCCAGCAGCCAAGCGGTGGCCTACGAGCAGTACTTC	few	TRBV28	TRBJ2-7	-
CASSKWWGRGYGYTF	TGTGCCAGCAGCAAGTGGTGGGGCAGAGGATATGGCTACACCTTC	few	TRBV11-3	TRBJ1-2	-
CASSWAGYEDNTGELFF	TGTGCCAGCAGTTGGGCAGGGTATGAAGACAACACCGGGGAGCTGTTTTTT	few	TRBV6-8	TRBJ2-2	-
CASSVDGYGSEKLFF	TGTGCCAGCAGCGTAGACGGGTATGGGAGTGAAAAACTGTTTTTT	few	TRBV9	TRBJ1-4	-
CASSYVQGSYNEQFF	TGTGCCAGCAGTTACGTCCAGGGCTCCTACAATGAGCAGTTCTTC	few	TRBV6-8	TRBJ2-1	-
CASSPRLQNTGELFF	TGCGCCAGCAGCCCCCGGCTACAGAACACCGGGGAGCTGTTTTTT	medium-sized	TRBV4-1	TRBJ2-2	-
CASSVRAVVSYEQYF	TGTGCCAGCAGTGTCCGGGCAGTCGTTTCCTACGAGCAGTACTTC	few	TRBV9	TRBJ2-7	-
CASSLEGRVQHGYTF	TGCGCCAGCAGCTTGGAAGGGAGGGTGCAGCATGGCTACACCTTC	-	TRBV5-1	TRBJ1-2	-
CASGLASGGRNEQFF	TGTGCTAGTGGTTTGGCCTCGGGCGGGAGAAATGAGCAGTTCTTC	-	TRBV12-5	TRBJ2-1	TRBD2
CASSGMVNTGELFF	TGTGCCAGCAGCGGTATGGTTAACACCGGGGAGCTGTTTTTT	-	TRBV9	TRBJ2-2	-
CASSPSRVVNEQFF	TGTGCCAGTAGTCCTAGTCGGGTAGTCAATGAGCAGTTCTTC	-	TRBV19	TRBJ2-1	-
CASSLPGQGAINIQYF	TGTGCCAGCAGTTTACCCGGGCAGGGGGCTATAAACATTCAGTACTTC	-	TRBV28	TRBJ2-4	TRBD1
CASSPGGGSNQPQHF	TGTGCCAGCTCACCCGGGGGGGGGAGCAATCAGCCCCAGCATTTT	once	TRBV18	TRBJ1-5	-
CASSLGASGSLTGELFF	TGTGCCAGCAGCTTAGGGGCGAGCGGGAGTTTAACCGGGGAGCTGTTTTTT	few	TRBV7-7	TRBJ2-2	TRBD2
CASSLRPGGTYNEQFF	TGTGCCAGCAGCTTACGCCCAGGGGGGACCTACAATGAGCAGTTCTTC	-	TRBV7-8	TRBJ2-1	-
CASSSTGAIDIYGYTF	TGTGCCAGCAGTTCGACAGGGGCGATCGACATCTATGGCTACACCTTC	few	TRBV28	TRBJ1-2	TRBD1
CASSLDGAGGELFF	TGTGCCAGCAGTTTAGACGGGGCAGGCGGGGAGCTGTTTTTT	-	TRBV28	TRBJ2-2	-
CSVETGYNEQFF	TGCAGCGTTGAGACTGGATACAATGAGCAGTTCTTC	-	TRBV29-1	TRBJ2-1	-
CASTGDSGRATSYNEQFF	TGTGCCAGTACAGGGGATAGCGGGAGGGCCACGTCCTACAATGAGCAGTTCTTC	few	TRBV19	TRBJ2-1	TRBD2
CASSPGTDPYEQYF	TGTGCCAGCAGCCCCGGGACTGATCCCTACGAGCAGTACTTC	few	TRBV11-3	TRBJ2-7	-
CASTRSLEQFF	TGTGCCAGCACCAGAAGTTTAGAGCAGTTCTTC	-	TRBV6-7	TRBJ2-1	-
CASSSTENIQYF	TGTGCCAGCAGTTCGACGGAAAACATTCAGTACTTC	-	TRBV6-8	TRBJ2-4	-
CASRLPTGTNEKLFF	TGTGCCAGCAGATTACCGACGGGAACTAATGAAAAACTGTTTTTT	few	TRBV28	TRBJ1-4	-
CASRQENYGYTF	TGCGCCAGCAGACAGGAGAACTATGGCTACACCTTC	-	TRBV10-2	TRBJ1-2	-
CASSPADRPYEQYF	TGTGCCAGCAGTCCGGCGGACAGACCCTACGAGCAGTACTTC	-	TRBV28	TRBJ2-7	-
CAITPTGSYEQYF	TGTGCCATCACCCCGACTGGATCCTACGAGCAGTACTTC	many	TRBV6-8	TRBJ2-7	-
CASSLETYTYEQYF	TGCGCCAGCAGCTTGGAGACCTACACCTACGAGCAGTACTTC	few	TRBV5-1	TRBJ2-7	-
CAISEGGLDEQYF	TGTGCCATCAGTGAGGGCGGGCTGGACGAGCAGTACTTC	medium-sized	TRBV10-3	TRBJ2-7	-
CASSPGTEQFF	TGTGCCAGTAGCCCCGGGACAGAGCAGTTCTTC	-	TRBV19	TRBJ2-1	-
CASSGAKRTENTEAFF	TGCGCCAGCAGTGGGGCGAAAAGGACGGAGAACACTGAAGCTTTCTTT	once	TRBV10-2	TRBJ1-1	-
CASSLLPGPREGIYNEQFF	TGTGCCAGCAGTTTGCTCCCGGGACCTCGGGAGGGTATCTACAATGAGCAGTTCTTC	few	TRBV28	TRBJ2-1	TRBD2
CASSPTGTGPTEAFF	TGTGCCAGCAGCCCGACTGGGACAGGGCCCACTGAAGCTTTCTTT	few	TRBV11-3	TRBJ1-1	TRBD1
CASSAQTSGEETQYF	TGTGCCAGCAGTGCCCAGACTAGCGGAGAAGAGACCCAGTACTTC	medium-sized	TRBV6-8	TRBJ2-5	TRBD2
CASSWGNSYEQYF	TGTGCCAGCAGTTGGGGCAACTCCTACGAGCAGTACTTC	-	TRBV28	TRBJ2-7	-
CASTDPIAGVRYEQFF	TGTGCCAGCACCGACCCCATAGCGGGAGTGCGGTATGAGCAGTTCTTC	few	TRBV11-3	TRBJ2-1	TRBD2
CASKTTGRTEAFF	TGTGCCAGCAAGACGACAGGTCGCACTGAAGCTTTCTTT	few	TRBV6-8	TRBJ1-1	-
CASRPRDENPYEQYF	TGTGCCAGCAGGCCCCGGGACGAAAATCCCTACGAGCAGTACTTC	-	TRBV6-8	TRBJ2-7	-
CASSEGGGRGNEQFF	TGTGCCAGCAGTGAAGGAGGCGGGAGAGGCAATGAGCAGTTCTTC	few	TRBV6-1	TRBJ2-1	TRBD2
CATSRARQGINRYTF	TGTGCCACCAGCAGAGCCAGACAGGGGATAAATCGCTACACCTTC	-	TRBV15	TRBJ1-2	TRBD1
CASSYSNSYNEQFF	TGTGCCAGCAGTTATTCCAACTCCTACAATGAGCAGTTCTTC	few	TRBV6-8	TRBJ2-1	-
CASTPGGTDTQYF	TGTGCCAGCACCCCGGGGGGCACAGATACGCAGTATTTT	many	TRBV9	TRBJ2-3	-
CASSGYGTEAFF	TGTGCCAGCAGTGGGTACGGCACTGAAGCTTTCTTT	-	TRBV6-8	TRBJ1-1	-
CAITGNDSYEQYF	TGTGCCATCACCGGAAACGACTCCTACGAGCAGTACTTC	few	TRBV9	TRBJ2-7	-
CASSYPTTLAKNIQYF	TGTGCCAGCAGTTACCCGACGACTTTAGCCAAAAACATTCAGTACTTC	few	TRBV6-8	TRBJ2-4	-
CASSFTGTGGRTEAFF	TGTGCCAGCAGCTTTACCGGGACAGGGGGACGCACTGAAGCTTTCTTT	few	TRBV11-3	TRBJ1-1	TRBD1
CASKSSGLYNEQFF	TGTGCCAGTAAATCTAGCGGGCTCTACAATGAGCAGTTCTTC	-	TRBV19	TRBJ2-1	TRBD2
CASILTSGSSHEQYF	TGTGCCAGCATTCTAACTAGCGGGAGTAGCCACGAGCAGTACTTC	few	TRBV6-8	TRBJ2-7	TRBD2
CASSYSTTGTPYEKLFF	TGTGCCAGCAGTTACTCTACAACAGGGACTCCGTATGAAAAACTGTTTTTT	-	TRBV6-8	TRBJ1-4	-
CASSYLPPSDYLQGQFF	TGTGCCAGCAGTTACCTACCCCCTAGCGACTACCTTCAAGGGCAGTTCTTC	-	TRBV6-8	TRBJ2-1	-